Shown below are 9 T cell receptor beta chains from a single sample sequenced in a study of tumor-infiltrating lymphocytes in localized non-small cell lung cancer. The assay was immunoSEQ multiplex PCR, and TCRdb's table has in-frame clones only and misses some. The data contain 4,500 to 7,000 clones, about 81% of them singletons. Sequenced material: lung tumor tissue. These receptors all stem from a human donor with non-small cell lung cancer.

The V and J genes are TRBV2 and TRBJ2-7; TRBD2 matches 8 bases. V dropped 2 bases and J dropped 3; count of bases not matched to a gene: 3. This CDR3 is 14 amino acids long. Looked up from germline, CDR1 is SNHLY and CDR2 is FYNNEI. CDR3 nucleotides: TGTGCCAGCAGTGAACCTAGCGGGTACTACGAGCAGTACTTC. This sequence encodes CASSEPSGYYEQYF.

V is TRBV12-5 and J is TRBJ2-7; D may correspond to TRBD1 or TRBD2 (6 bases each). Germline CDR1 and CDR2: LGHNT and FRNRAP. Trimming took 6 bases from V and 2 from J, leaving 23 bases between them. The CDR3 extends over 17 amino acids. CDR3 region: CASGQGRGGGITYEQYF. DNA of the CDR3: TGTGCTAGTGGCCAGGGCCGAGGAGGGGGAATCACCTACGAGCAGTACTTC.

The chain uses TRBV5-7 and TRBJ2-2; tentatively, D is TRBD1 (6 bases). TRBV5-7 is classed as an ORF, of uncertain function. The CDR3 has 17 amino acids. V lost 2 bases, J lost 0 bases, and 14 bases lay in between. For the CDR3, the DNA is TGTGCCAGCAGCTTTGAAACCGGGACAACGAACACCGGGGAGCTGTTTTTT. It encodes CASSFETGTTNTGELFF.

This chain uses TRBV4-2 with TRBJ2-7, with TRBD2 identical over 7 bases. V lost 3 bases, J lost 3 bases, and 5 bases stayed unmatched. Germline assignment: CDR1 LGHNA and CDR2 YNFKEQ. This CDR3 spans 14 amino acids. CDR3: CASSQTSGDYEQYF. CDR3 sequence (DNA): TGTGCCAGCAGCCAGACCAGCGGGGACTACGAGCAGTACTTC.

This clone was observed a handful of times. The chain joins TRBV7-9 to TRBJ2-5, with TRBD2 matching 7 bases. The CDR3 length is 13 residues. V lost 6 bases and J lost 6; bases outside the gene matches: 7. Per the germline V gene, CDR1 is SEHNR and CDR2 is FQNEAQ (reference sequence). The CDR3 DNA follows: TGTGCCAGCAGACTGGGAGGGGAAAAGACCCAGTACTTC. Translating gives CASRLGGEKTQYF.

The V and J genes are TRBV4-1 and TRBJ1-1, with D unclear. The CDR3 totals 14 residues. V was cut by 1 base and J by 1 base, with 7 bases left in between. Germline loops: CDR1 MGHRA, CDR2 YSYEKL. CDR3 region: CASSQVQRNTEAFF. The CDR3 nucleotides are TGCGCCAGCAGCCAAGTACAGAGGAACACTGAAGCTTTCTTT.

J is TRBJ2-7 and V is TRBV6-6; 7 nucleotides line up with TRBD1. V gave up 9 bases and J gave up 3 bases; unmatched junction bases: 11. Germline V gene lookup returns CDR1 MNHNY and CDR2 SVGAGI (reference sequence). The CDR3 runs to 14 residues. This CDR3 reads CASTPGTDYYEQYF. The CDR3 nucleotides read TGTGCCAGTACCCCCGGGACAGATTACTACGAGCAGTACTTC.

This clone appeared once. The genes are TRBV10-3 and TRBJ2-5; weak D call: TRBD2 (5 bases). Trimming shortened V by 6 bases and J by 4 bases, and 9 bases separated the two germline ends. This CDR3 comprises 12 residues. Germline V CDR1 and CDR2: ENHRY, SYGVKD. CDR3 loop: CAIRDGRETQYF. CDR3 nucleotide sequence: TGTGCCATCAGGGATGGGAGAGAGACCCAGTACTTC.

This chain links TRBV28 with TRBJ2-1; 11 nucleotides line up with TRBD1. The CDR3 totals 15 residues. Germline V gene sequence: CDR1 MDHEN, CDR2 SYDVKM. V lost 7 bases to trimming and J lost 10 bases; unmatched junction nucleotides: 12. The CDR3 DNA reads as TGTGCCAGCACTAGCCTGGGACAGGGGGTCCGCGAGCAGTTCTTC. Protein sequence: CASTSLGQGVREQFF.